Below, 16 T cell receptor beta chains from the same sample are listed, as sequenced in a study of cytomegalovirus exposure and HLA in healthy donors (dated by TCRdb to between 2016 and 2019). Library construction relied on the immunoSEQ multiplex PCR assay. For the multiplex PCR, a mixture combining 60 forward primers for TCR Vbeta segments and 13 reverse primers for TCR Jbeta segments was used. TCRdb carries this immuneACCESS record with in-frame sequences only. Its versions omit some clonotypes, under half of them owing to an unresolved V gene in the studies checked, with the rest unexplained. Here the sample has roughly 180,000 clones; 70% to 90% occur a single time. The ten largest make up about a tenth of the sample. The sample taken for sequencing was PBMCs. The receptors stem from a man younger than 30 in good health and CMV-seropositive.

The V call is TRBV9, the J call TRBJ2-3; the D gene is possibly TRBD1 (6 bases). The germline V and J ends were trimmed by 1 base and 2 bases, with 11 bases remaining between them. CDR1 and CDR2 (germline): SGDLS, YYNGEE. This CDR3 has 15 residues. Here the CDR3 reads CASSVSGQPTDTQYF. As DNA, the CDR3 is TGTGCCAGCAGCGTATCCGGACAGCCCACAGATACGCAGTATTTT.

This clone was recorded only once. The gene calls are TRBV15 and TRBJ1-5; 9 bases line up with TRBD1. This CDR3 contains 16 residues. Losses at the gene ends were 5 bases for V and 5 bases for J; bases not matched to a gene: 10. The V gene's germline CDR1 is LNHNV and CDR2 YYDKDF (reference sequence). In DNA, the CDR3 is TGTGCCACCAGCGCCCACACAACAGGGGGCGATCAGCCCCAGCATTTT. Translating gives CATSAHTTGGDQPQHF.

In DNA, the CDR3 is TGTGCCAGCAGTGAATGGGCTAACACCGGGGAGCTGTTTTTT. It is translated as CASSEWANTGELFF. The chain links TRBV6-4 to TRBJ2-2, with D unclear. V shed 3 bases and J shed 2 bases, with 7 bases lying between them. The CDR3 is 14 amino acids. Germline CDR1 MRHNA, CDR2 SNTAGT.

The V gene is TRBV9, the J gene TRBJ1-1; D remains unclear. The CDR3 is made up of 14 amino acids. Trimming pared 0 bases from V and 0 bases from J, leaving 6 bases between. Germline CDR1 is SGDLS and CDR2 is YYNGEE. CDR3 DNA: TGTGCCAGCAGCGTAGGGCTGATGAACACTGAAGCTTTCTTT. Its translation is CASSVGLMNTEAFF.

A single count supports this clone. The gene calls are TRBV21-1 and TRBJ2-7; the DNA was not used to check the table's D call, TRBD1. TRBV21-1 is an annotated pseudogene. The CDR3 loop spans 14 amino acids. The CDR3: CASETGIYSYEQYF. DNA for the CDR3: TGTGCCAGCGAGACAGGGATCTATTCCTACGAGCAGTACTTC.

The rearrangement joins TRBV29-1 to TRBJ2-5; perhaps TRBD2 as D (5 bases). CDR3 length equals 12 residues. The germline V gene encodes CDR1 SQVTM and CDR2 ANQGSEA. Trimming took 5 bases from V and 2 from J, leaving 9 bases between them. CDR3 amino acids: CSVKRQQETQYF. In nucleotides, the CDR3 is TGCAGCGTTAAGCGGCAGCAAGAGACCCAGTACTTC. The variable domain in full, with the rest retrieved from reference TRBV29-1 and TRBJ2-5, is SAVISQKPSRDICQRGTSLTIQCQVDSQVTMMFWYRQQPGQSLTLIATANQGSEATYESGFVIDKFPISRPNLTFSTLTVSNMSPEDSSIYLCSVKRQQETQYFGPGTRLLVL.

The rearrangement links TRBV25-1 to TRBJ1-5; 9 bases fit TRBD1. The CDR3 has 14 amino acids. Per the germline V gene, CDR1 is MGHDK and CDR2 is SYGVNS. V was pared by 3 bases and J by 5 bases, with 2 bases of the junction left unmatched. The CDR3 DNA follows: TGTGCCAGCAGTGACGGGACAGGGTATCAGCCCCAGCATTTT. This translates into CASSDGTGYQPQHF.

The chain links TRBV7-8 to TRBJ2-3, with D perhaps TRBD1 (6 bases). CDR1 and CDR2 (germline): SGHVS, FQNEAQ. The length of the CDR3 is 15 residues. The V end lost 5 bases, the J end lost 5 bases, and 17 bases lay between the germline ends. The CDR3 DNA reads TGTGCCAGCAGCACCCCGGGACATCACGGAGATACGCAGTATTTT. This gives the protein CASSTPGHHGDTQYF.

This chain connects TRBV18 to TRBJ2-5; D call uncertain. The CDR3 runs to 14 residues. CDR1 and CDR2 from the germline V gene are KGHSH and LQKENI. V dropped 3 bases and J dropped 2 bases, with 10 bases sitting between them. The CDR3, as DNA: TGTGCCAGCTCACCCATTCAGGCGCAAGAGACCCAGTACTTC. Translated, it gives CASSPIQAQETQYF.

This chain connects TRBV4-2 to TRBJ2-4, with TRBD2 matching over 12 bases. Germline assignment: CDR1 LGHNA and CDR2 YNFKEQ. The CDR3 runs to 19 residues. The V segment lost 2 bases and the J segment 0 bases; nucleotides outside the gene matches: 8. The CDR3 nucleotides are TGTGCCAGCAGCCAACCTAGCGGGGGGGGAACGTTAGCCAAAAACATTCAGTACTTC. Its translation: CASSQPSGGGTLAKNIQYF.

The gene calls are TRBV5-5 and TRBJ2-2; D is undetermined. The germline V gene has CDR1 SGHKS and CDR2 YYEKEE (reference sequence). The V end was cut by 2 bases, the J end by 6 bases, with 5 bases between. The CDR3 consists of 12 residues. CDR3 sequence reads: CASSFSSGELFF. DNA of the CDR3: TGTGCCAGCAGCTTCTCGTCCGGGGAGCTGTTTTTT. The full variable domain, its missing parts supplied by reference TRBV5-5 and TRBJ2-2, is DAGVTQSPTHLIKTRGQQVTLRCSPISGHKSVSWYQQVLGQGPQFIFQYYEKEERGRGNFPDRFSARQFPNYSSELNVNALLLGDSALYLCASSFSSGELFFGEGSRLTVL.

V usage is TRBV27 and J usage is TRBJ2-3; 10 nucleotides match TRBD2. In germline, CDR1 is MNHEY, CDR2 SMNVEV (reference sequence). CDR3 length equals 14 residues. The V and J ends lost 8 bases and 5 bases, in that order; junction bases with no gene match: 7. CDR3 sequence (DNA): TGTGCCAGCCGCAGCGGGGGGGCGGGAGATACGCAGTATTTT. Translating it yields CASRSGGAGDTQYF.

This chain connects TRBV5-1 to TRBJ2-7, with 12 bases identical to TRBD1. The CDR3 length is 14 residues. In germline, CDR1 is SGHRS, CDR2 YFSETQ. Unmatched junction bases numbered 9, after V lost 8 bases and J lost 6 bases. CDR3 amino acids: CASEPGQGAGEQYF. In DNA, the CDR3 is TGCGCCAGTGAGCCGGGACAGGGGGCCGGCGAGCAGTACTTC.

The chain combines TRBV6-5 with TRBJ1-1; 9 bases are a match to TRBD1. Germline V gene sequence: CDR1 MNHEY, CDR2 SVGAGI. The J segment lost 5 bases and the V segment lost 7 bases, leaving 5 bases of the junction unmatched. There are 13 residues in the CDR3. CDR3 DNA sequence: TGTGCCAGCATAGCCGGACAGGGGACTGAAGCTTTCTTT. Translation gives CASIAGQGTEAFF.

CDR3 protein: CASSGVAKNIQYF. The CDR3 DNA sequence: TGTGCCAGCTCGGGGGTGGCCAAAAACATTCAGTACTTC. The chain couples TRBV2 to TRBJ2-4; perhaps TRBD2 as D (6 bases). Trimming removed 8 bases from V and 1 base from J, with 9 bases in between. Germline V gene lookup returns CDR1 SNHLY and CDR2 FYNNEI. The CDR3 is made up of 13 amino acids. The whole variable domain, filled in from reference TRBV2 and TRBJ2-4, reads EPEVTQTPSHQVTQMGQEVILRCVPISNHLYFYWYRQILGQKVEFLVSFYNNEISEKSEIFDDQFSVERPDGSNFTLKIRSTKLEDSAMYFCASSGVAKNIQYFGAGTRLSVL.

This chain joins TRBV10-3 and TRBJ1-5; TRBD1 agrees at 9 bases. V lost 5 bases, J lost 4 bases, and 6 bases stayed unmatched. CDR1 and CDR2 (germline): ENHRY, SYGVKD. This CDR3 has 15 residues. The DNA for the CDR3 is TGTGCCATCAGTACCGGGACAGGGATGAATCAGCCCCAGCATTTT. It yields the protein CAISTGTGMNQPQHF.